The clone carrying this TCR beta chain came up many times. The antigen is not known. The sample comes from a study of T cells in Graves' hyperthyroidism and ophthalmopathy. The CDR3 length is 15 residues. V trimming: 6 bases; J trimming: 7 bases; junction bases outside the gene matches: 10. Germline CDR1 SGHRS, CDR2 YFSETQ. Findings and caveats of the study: Ophthalmopathy onset followed model prediction by a median roughly 6 months. Within blood appeared most thyroid clonotypes that had expanded above 0.001. Stable hyperthyroidism was separated from ophthalmopathy by a model based on 13 V-J features.

Amplification of TCR beta CDR3 regions used RNA as the template. HTBI primers were employed in a first-round RT-PCR of the TCR CDR3. One entry per CDR3 protein results from TCRdb running MiXCR on the multiplex PCR reads. The sample has approximately 690,000 distinct CDR3 sequences, roughly 15% seen once; the top ten hold around 12%. At least 3 on the Clinical Activity Score was recorded for ophthalmopathy patients, who also had NOSPECS grade at least 4 and duration under 3 months. This chain connects TRBV5-1 to TRBJ2-5; 12 nucleotides match TRBD2. The receptor comes from a woman in her forties or fifties with Graves' ophthalmopathy. The material sequenced was blood. DNA of the CDR3: TGCGCCAGCACCAAACTAGCGGGAGGTCCCGGGACCCAGTACTTC. Translation gives CASTKLAGGPGTQYF.